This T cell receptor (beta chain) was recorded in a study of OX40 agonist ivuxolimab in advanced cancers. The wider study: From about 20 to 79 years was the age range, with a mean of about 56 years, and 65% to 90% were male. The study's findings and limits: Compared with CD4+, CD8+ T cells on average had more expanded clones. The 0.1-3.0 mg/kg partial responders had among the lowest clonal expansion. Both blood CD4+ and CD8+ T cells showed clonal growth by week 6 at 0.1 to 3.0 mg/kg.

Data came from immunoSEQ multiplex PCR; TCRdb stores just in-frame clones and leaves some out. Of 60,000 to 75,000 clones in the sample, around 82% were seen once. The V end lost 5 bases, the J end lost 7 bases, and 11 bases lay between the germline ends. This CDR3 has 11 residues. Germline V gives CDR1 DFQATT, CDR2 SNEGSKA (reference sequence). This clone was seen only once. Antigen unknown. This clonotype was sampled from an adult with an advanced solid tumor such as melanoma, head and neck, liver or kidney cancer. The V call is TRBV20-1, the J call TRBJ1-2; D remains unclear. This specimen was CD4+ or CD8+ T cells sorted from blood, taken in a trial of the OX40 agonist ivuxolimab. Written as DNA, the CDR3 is TGCAGTGCTCCGCGCCAGAGTGGCTACACCTTC. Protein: CSAPRQSGYTF.